This is a list of T cell receptor beta chains from one sample in a study of CD8+ T cells in alopecia areata. Profiling relied on immunoSEQ multiplex PCR, and the TCRdb table lists in-frame clones only, not all of them. The sample yields 90,000 to 150,000 clones, about 50% seen once. The source was CD4+ T cells sorted from blood, collected at week 4, from a patient treated with tofacitinib. These receptor sequences come from a human donor with alopecia areata. The CDR3 runs from the conserved cysteine through the conserved F or W. The D gene is left open where the match is weak. Some rows have no size entry. The others give once, few or many, or a class for an expanded clone.

j_call d_call v_call clone_size cdr3_aa cdr3_nt
TRBJ1-5 TRBD1 TRBV19 . CASSGQGLRQPQHF TGTGCCAGTAGCGGACAGGGTCTGCGGCAGCCCCAGCATTTT
TRBJ2-6 . TRBV30 . CAWSPQGSGANVLTF TGTGCCTGGAGCCCACAGGGATCTGGGGCCAACGTCCTGACTTTC
TRBJ2-7 . TRBV4-1 . CASSQDTHEQYF TGCGCCAGCAGCCAAGATACGCACGAGCAGTACTTC
TRBJ2-5 . TRBV30 . CAWSVGSAFQETQYF TGTGCCTGGAGTGTAGGCTCCGCTTTCCAAGAGACCCAGTACTTC
TRBJ1-6 . TRBV2 . CASSEFGSGGRPLHF TGTGCCAGCAGTGAATTTGGATCCGGGGGGCGTCCCCTCCACTTT
TRBJ1-1 . TRBV29-1 few CSVARALRAFF TGCAGCGTTGCTAGGGCCCTTAGAGCTTTCTTT
TRBJ1-4 . TRBV10-3 . CAISAAGVGEKLFF TGTGCCATCAGTGCGGCAGGGGTTGGCGAAAAACTGTTTTTT
TRBJ2-3 . TRBV25-1 . CASSTGQITDTQYF TGTGCCAGCAGTACGGGGCAGATCACAGATACGCAGTATTTT
TRBJ2-7 . TRBV6-5 . CASRPLGLPDEQYF TGTGCCAGCAGGCCGCTTGGCCTGCCGGACGAGCAGTACTTC
TRBJ1-1 . TRBV29-1 few CSVESQVGPEAFF TGCAGCGTTGAATCGCAAGTGGGACCTGAAGCTTTCTTT
TRBJ1-1 . TRBV6-5 . CASSPFGGRWKAFF TGTGCCAGCAGCCCTTTCGGGGGCAGGTGGAAAGCTTTCTTT
TRBJ1-1 . TRBV12-5 . CASGPFRGRDTEAFF TGTGCTAGTGGTCCATTCCGGGGCAGGGACACTGAAGCTTTCTTT
TRBJ1-1 TRBD1 TRBV6-5 . CASNKGQATEAFF TGTGCCAGCAATAAAGGACAGGCCACTGAAGCTTTCTTT
TRBJ2-5 . TRBV5-4 few CASSQAKGSRSQETQYF TGTGCCAGCAGCCAGGCCAAGGGATCTAGAAGCCAAGAGACCCAGTACTTC
TRBJ2-3 TRBD1 TRBV7-9 few CASSRGQVNTDTQYF TGTGCCAGCAGCCGGGGACAGGTTAACACAGATACGCAGTATTTT
TRBJ1-2 . TRBV10-2 . CASSAQEGYTF TGCGCCAGCAGTGCTCAGGAGGGCTACACCTTC
TRBJ2-1 . TRBV6-1 . CASTMDNEQFF TGTGCCAGCACCATGGACAATGAGCAGTTCTTC
TRBJ2-3 TRBD2 TRBV9 few CASSVGTSESLTDTQYF TGTGCCAGCAGCGTTGGGACTAGTGAATCCCTCACAGATACGCAGTATTTT
TRBJ1-1 . TRBV9 . CASSVVQVPEAFF TGTGCCAGCAGCGTAGTACAAGTACCTGAAGCTTTCTTT
TRBJ2-2 . TRBV29-1 . CSVGVTNTGELFF TGCAGCGTTGGGGTCACGAACACCGGGGAGCTGTTTTTT
TRBJ1-4 . TRBV7-9 . CASSAGRDGYEKLFF TGTGCCAGCAGCGCCGGGCGGGACGGTTATGAAAAACTGTTTTTT
TRBJ2-6 . TRBV5-4 few CASSLGGSGANVLTF TGTGCCAGCAGCTTGGGAGGGTCCGGGGCCAACGTCCTGACTTTC
TRBJ2-1 . TRBV5-4 . CASSLEFDQFF TGTGCCAGCAGCTTAGAGTTTGATCAGTTCTTC
TRBJ1-2 . TRBV30 . CAWSGGHYGYTF TGTGCCTGGAGTGGGGGACACTATGGCTACACCTTC
TRBJ2-7 . TRBV30 few CACPRPLSSYEQYF TGTGCCTGCCCCCGCCCTCTGAGCTCCTACGAGCAGTACTTC
TRBJ2-5 TRBD2 TRBV7-9 few CASRVRAGRETQYF TGTGCCAGCAGAGTTAGAGCGGGGAGAGAGACCCAGTACTTC
TRBJ2-6 . TRBV30 . CAWSVGLVSGANVLTF TGTGCCTGGAGTGTGGGGTTGGTCTCTGGGGCCAACGTCCTGACTTTC
TRBJ1-5 . TRBV4-1 . CASSQEGPGNQPQHF TGCGCCAGCAGCCAAGAAGGTCCCGGCAATCAGCCCCAGCATTTT
TRBJ1-4 . TRBV7-6 . CASSSMEEKLFF TGTGCCAGCAGCTCGATGGAGGAAAAACTGTTTTTT
TRBJ2-5 TRBD1 TRBV10-2 . CASSVDRAETQYF TGCGCCAGCAGTGTTGACAGGGCGGAGACCCAGTACTTC
TRBJ2-7 TRBD1 TRBV29-1 . CSVETWGQSYEQYF TGCAGCGTTGAAACATGGGGACAGTCCTACGAGCAGTACTTC
TRBJ2-1 TRBD1 TRBV25-1 . CASSDPRQGTYNEQFF TGTGCCAGCAGTGATCCTCGACAGGGGACTTACAATGAGCAGTTCTTC
TRBJ2-3 TRBD2 TRBV19 . CASSTEGAGSRTDTQYF TGTGCCAGTAGTACCGAGGGAGCGGGAAGCCGCACAGATACGCAGTATTTT
TRBJ2-1 . TRBV29-1 . CSARTNEQFF TGCAGCGCTCGAACGAATGAGCAGTTCTTC
TRBJ2-1 . TRBV30 few CAWSVRGGTKFF TGTGCCTGGAGTGTAAGGGGGGGAACGAAGTTCTTC
TRBJ1-3 . TRBV30 . CAWTDGNTIYF TGTGCCTGGACGGACGGAAACACCATATATTTT
TRBJ1-1 TRBD1 TRBV29-1 . CSGDRVGATEAFF TGCAGCGGTGACAGGGTCGGCGCCACTGAAGCTTTCTTT
TRBJ1-1 . TRBV5-1 . CASSRRGDTEAFF TGCGCCAGCAGCCGAAGGGGTGACACTGAAGCTTTCTTT
TRBJ2-7 . TRBV2 once CASRESYEQYF TGTGCCAGCAGAGAGTCCTACGAGCAGTACTTC
TRBJ2-2 . TRBV9 . CASALQAGKTGELFF TGTGCCTCCGCCCTCCAGGCGGGGAAGACCGGGGAGCTGTTTTTT
TRBJ1-2 TRBD1 TRBV30 . CAWSGQGADGYTF TGTGCCTGGAGTGGACAGGGGGCGGATGGCTACACCTTC
TRBJ1-2 . TRBV30 . CAWTPDTAGYTF TGTGCCTGGACGCCCGACACTGCTGGCTACACCTTC
TRBJ1-1 TRBD1 TRBV5-1 . CASSWGTGRNDAFF TGCGCCAGCAGCTGGGGGACAGGGAGGAACGACGCTTTCTTT
TRBJ2-3 TRBD2 TRBV5-6 . CASSLPGLARNRDTQYF TGTGCCAGCAGCCTGCCGGGACTAGCGAGGAACCGGGATACGCAGTATTTT